This T cell receptor (beta chain) came from a study of T-cell memory formation after mild COVID-19. Germline V gene sequence: CDR1 ENHRY, CDR2 SYGVKD. This CDR3 has 14 residues. V lost 7 bases to trimming and J lost 3 bases; unmatched junction nucleotides: 5. TCRdb analysed the 5' RACE reads with MiXCR anew, one entry per CDR3 protein. The profile shows 200,000 to 300,000 distinct CDR3 sequences, less than 20% of them singletons. Specimen: PBMCs or a T cell subset sorted from them (not recorded which). The sequence was collected from an adult woman who had mild COVID-19 (a few samples of this study predate the infection). Cell type and time point are not known. The chain combines TRBV10-3 with TRBJ2-1, with TRBD2 matching 8 bases. For the CDR3, the DNA is TGTGCCATCATGGGCCTAGCGGGCTACAATGAGCAGTTCTTC. It encodes CAIMGLAGYNEQFF.